One T cell receptor beta chain is described in this entry. Its antigen is unidentified. The sample comes from a study of cytomegalovirus exposure and HLA in healthy donors. General study points: Most of the TCR beta V segments (in an earlier analysis) were productive either about 87% or about 30% of the time. Cytomegalovirus-associated TCR beta chains were listed, numbering some 170. In most subjects, TCR beta sequences reportedly gave accurate predictions of HLA-A and HLA-B alleles. For presence/absence analyses, sequencing depth was assumed to be roughly uniform across donors.

PCR was performed using 60 Vbeta and 13 Jbeta primers. Clones were read by immunoSEQ multiplex PCR, and TCRdb kept only the in-frame ones, dropping some. The repertoire holds around 210,000 clones, with around 80% as singletons. Per the germline V gene, CDR1 is LGHNA and CDR2 is YNFKEQ. This CDR3 region has 15 residues. V lost 0 bases and J lost 10; bases outside the gene matches: 6. The sequencing sample was made of PBMCs. This TCR derives from a boy younger than 18 in good health and CMV-seronegative. The rearrangement links TRBV4-2 to TRBJ2-1; 10 bases match TRBD2. The CDR3 DNA sequence: TGTGCCAGCAGCCAAGAATTCGGGACTAGCGCGGAGCAGTTCTTC. Amino acids: CASSQEFGTSAEQFF.